This T cell receptor (beta chain) comes out of a study of patients and donors after allogeneic stem cell transplantation. This CDR3 region has 19 residues. Germline CDR1 SGHRS, CDR2 YFSETQ. V was trimmed by 3 bases and J by 0 bases, leaving 22 bases between them. The sample holds many counts of this clonotype. MiXCR was run by TCRdb on the RT-PCR reads, yielding one entry per CDR3 protein. This table has over 400,000 distinct CDR3 sequences, about a sixth appearing once. The TCR was taken from a human donor who was either an allogeneic HSCT recipient or a stem cell or donor lymphocyte infusion donor (not recorded which). It is not recorded whose cells these are; they may come from a transplant donor. The rearrangement uses TRBV5-1 and TRBJ2-4; no definite D call. Sequencing was done on a sample of blood, either unsorted or a sorted T cell fraction (not recorded which). Written as DNA, the CDR3 is TGCGCCAGCAGCTCAGCTCTATCCGCTAGTAATGGAGCCAAAAACATTCAGTACTTC. Amino acid sequence: CASSSALSASNGAKNIQYF.